This TCR beta chain stems from a study of T cells in localized non-small cell lung cancer. The study's findings and limits: Exceeding tumor, uninvolved adjacent lung had the highest T cell clonality.

Points on this clone: Its antigen is still unknown.

The data were produced by immunoSEQ multiplex PCR, yet TCRdb's version contains in-frame clones alone and is incomplete. The data hold 45,000 to 70,000 clones, with 86% observed a single time. Germline assignment: CDR1 MGHDK and CDR2 SYGVNS. The length of the CDR3 is 14 residues. Trimming cost V 5 bases and J 4 bases, with 12 bases left between them. The chain carries TRBV25-1 and TRBJ2-1, with unresolved D. The source of this sequence is a woman aged 40-69 years with stage I lung adenocarcinoma. The sample here was peripheral blood, taken before any cancer treatment. CDR3 DNA sequence: TGTGCCAGCAGTCATACGACACGGTACAATGAGCAGTTCTTC. Its protein is CASSHTTRYNEQFF.